This entry lists 15 T cell receptor beta chains sequenced from one sample in a study of T-cell reconstitution after alpha-beta-depleted transplantation in children. A TCRbeta library incorporating unique molecular identifiers was prepared. One entry per CDR3 protein results from TCRdb running MiXCR on the PCR reads. The data show approximately 630,000 distinct CDR3 sequences, around 13% seen once. Here the sequenced sample was PBMCs, taken before TCRalphabeta/CD19-depleted stem cell transplant. These receptors were obtained from a girl aged 2-10 years with congenital amegakaryocytic thrombocytopenia, due to receive a stem cell transplant.

This clonotype was seen at least ten times. The CDR3 region is CASSWIRGTGELFF. DNA for the CDR3: TGCGCCAGCAGCTGGATTAGGGGCACCGGGGAGCTGTTTTTT. This chain links TRBV5-1 with TRBJ2-2; D may be TRBD1 (5 bases). V shed 3 bases and J shed 4 bases, with 10 bases lying between them. CDR1 and CDR2 (germline): SGHRS, YFSETQ. CDR3 size: 14 residues.

This clonotype was seen only a few times. The chain couples TRBV21-1 to TRBJ1-1; the listed D gene, TRBD1, was not tested against the DNA. TRBV21-1 is assigned pseudogene status. The CDR3 runs 16 residues. CDR3 region: CASSKAQGMRHTEAFF. The CDR3 DNA follows: TGTGCCAGCAGCAAAGCACAGGGGATGAGGCACACTGAAGCTTTCTTT.

There are many counts of this clonotype. The chain employs TRBV29-1 and TRBJ2-3, with D perhaps matching TRBD2 (6 bases). Trimming stripped 6 bases from V and 2 bases from J, with 15 bases between. The CDR3 spans 14 residues. CDR1 and CDR2 (germline): SQVTM, ANQGSEA. The CDR3 DNA sequence: TGCAGCGTAGTTCCGGCGGGGTCCACAGATACGCAGTATTTT. This gives the protein CSVVPAGSTDTQYF.

The chain joins TRBV20-1 to TRBJ2-7; 9 positions agree with TRBD2. The CDR3 runs to 13 residues. In germline, CDR1 is DFQATT, CDR2 SNEGSKA (reference sequence). After removal of 2 bases from V and 3 bases from J, the junction contained 2 bases not matched to a gene. As DNA, the CDR3 is TGCAGTGCTAGAAGACTAGCGGACTACGAGCAGTACTTC. Protein sequence: CSARRLADYEQYF.

This clonotype was counted between two and nine times. The rearrangement uses TRBV24-1 and TRBJ2-1, with D uncertain. Deletions cut 3 bases from V and 8 bases from J, with 13 bases between. Germline V lookup: CDR1 KGHDR, CDR2 SFDVKD. The CDR3 is 14 residues long. The CDR3 DNA reads as TGTGCCACCAGTGATCTGTTGGCTGAGGATGAGCAGTTCTTC. It yields the protein CATSDLLAEDEQFF.

Ten or more counts support this clonotype. V gene TRBV20-1 combines with J gene TRBJ1-5; D might be TRBD1 (5 bases). The V gene's germline CDR1 is DFQATT and CDR2 SNEGSKA (reference sequence). The CDR3 loop spans 14 amino acids. Trimming shortened V by 6 bases and J by 0 bases, and 12 bases separated the two germline ends. The DNA for the CDR3 is TGCAGTGCCACCAAGACAGATAGCAATCAGCCCCAGCATTTT. Its protein product is CSATKTDSNQPQHF.

This chain uses TRBV20-1 with TRBJ1-1; D is unclear. CDR3 length: 13 amino acids. The germline V gene encodes CDR1 DFQATT and CDR2 SNEGSKA (reference sequence). Deletions cut 3 bases from V and 7 bases from J, with 15 bases between. The CDR3 DNA reads TGCAGTGCTAGTGGGTTCGGGTTGGATGAAGCTTTCTTT. Translation: CSASGFGLDEAFF.

The chain has TRBV30 and TRBJ1-5, with 8 bases that match TRBD1. Trimming cost V 5 bases and J 7 bases; bases outside gene matches: 7. This CDR3 has 13 residues. CDR1 GTSNPN and CDR2 SVGIG come from the germline V gene (reference sequence). The CDR3 DNA follows: TGTGCCTGGGCTCAGGGGGCAGGGCAGCCCCAGCATTTT. This translates into CAWAQGAGQPQHF.

This clonotype was seen a few times. This chain joins TRBV5-5 and TRBJ2-5; tentative D call: TRBD1 (6 bases). Trimming removed 0 bases at V and 6 bases at J, with 12 bases between. The CDR3 runs to 14 residues. CDR1 is SGHKS, CDR2 YYEKEE, per germline (reference sequence). The CDR3 region has the DNA TGTGCCAGCAGCTTGGTTGGGGGCGCAAAGACCCAGTACTTC. Translating gives CASSLVGGAKTQYF.

In this sample, this clonotype turned up a few times. This chain connects TRBV7-9 to TRBJ2-2; TRBD2 aligns across 7 bases. V dropped 6 bases and J dropped 6; count of bases not matched to a gene: 10. The CDR3 covers 15 residues. Germline loops: CDR1 SEHNR, CDR2 FQNEAQ (reference sequence). The CDR3 region has the DNA TGTGCCAGCAGACTCGGGGGGAGTGTCGCCGGGGAGCTGTTTTTT. This codes for CASRLGGSVAGELFF.

This clonotype was seen ten or more times. J is TRBJ1-3 and V is TRBV4-1; D is perhaps TRBD1 (5 bases). The CDR3 consists of 18 residues. Trimming took 1 base from V and 0 from J, leaving 16 bases between them. Germline CDR1 and CDR2: MGHRA and YSYEKL. The CDR3 loop is CASSQVVGRDGSGNTIYF. CDR3 in DNA: TGCGCCAGCAGCCAAGTTGTTGGGAGGGACGGCTCTGGAAACACCATATATTTT.

The rearrangement links TRBV5-1 to TRBJ2-1, with 9 bases that match TRBD1. Germline CDR1 is SGHRS and CDR2 is YFSETQ. This CDR3 spans 14 amino acids. Trimming cost V 2 bases and J 6 bases; bases outside gene matches: 3. The CDR3 here is CASSFGQGPNEQFF. DNA for the CDR3: TGCGCCAGCAGCTTTGGACAGGGGCCCAATGAGCAGTTCTTC.

Ten or more counts support this clonotype. CDR3 protein: CSAELQGRTETQYF. CDR3 sequence (DNA): TGCAGTGCAGAGCTGCAGGGGAGGACGGAGACCCAGTACTTC. This chain uses TRBV20-1 with TRBJ2-5; D possibly matches TRBD1 or TRBD2 (6 bases each). There are 14 residues in the CDR3. CDR1 and CDR2 (germline): DFQATT, SNEGSKA (reference sequence). V lost 6 bases to trimming and J lost 5 bases, with 19 bases between them.

The chain carries TRBV6-2 or TRBV6-3 and TRBJ2-2, with a weak D call TRBD1 (6 bases). V gave up 10 bases and J gave up 1 base, with 13 bases separating them. The CDR3 covers 14 residues. Germline V gene sequence: CDR1 MNHEY, CDR2 SVGEGT. CDR3: CATGGHQNTGELFF. The CDR3 nucleotides are TGTGCCACTGGGGGACATCAGAACACCGGGGAGCTGTTTTTT.

The V call is TRBV7-2, the J call TRBJ2-7; 7 bases are a match to TRBD2. Germline loops: CDR1 SGHTA, CDR2 FQGNSA. The CDR3 sequence is 13 residues long. After removal of 6 bases from V and 3 bases from J, the junction contained 5 bases not matched to a gene. The CDR3 is CASSPQRDYEQYF. The CDR3 DNA is TGTGCCAGCAGTCCGCAGCGGGACTACGAGCAGTACTTC.